This T cell receptor (beta chain) was observed in a study of PD-L1 blockade in urothelial cancer. Study-wide background: Bladder-origin urothelial cancer in males covered about 90% of the roughly 30 patients. Samples came from 3 weeks, at the second dose, and 6 weeks into treatment.

TCRdb's copy holds only in-frame clones and misses some; the assay was immunoSEQ multiplex PCR. The sample comprises about 43,000 clones, around 82% of which are singletons, and around 15% rests with the top ten. Time point defined: pretreatment peripheral blood. V lost 1 base, J lost 0 bases, and 4 bases stayed unmatched. From germline, CDR1 is SGHRS and CDR2 YFSETQ. The CDR3 length is 16 residues. Sequencing used PBMCs, obtained around atezolizumab (anti-PD-L1) treatment. The clonotype was recovered from a man between 60 and 70 years old with urothelial cancer. The chain recombines TRBV5-1 with TRBJ2-3, with 8 positions matching TRBD2. The CDR3, as DNA: TGCGCCAGCAGCTTGATGGCGGGGGGTAGCACAGATACGCAGTATTTT. This encodes CASSLMAGGSTDTQYF.